This T cell receptor (beta chain) derives from a study of lymphopenia after photon versus proton radiotherapy. Study observations and caveats: Oligoclonal CD8+ Temra expansion after nadir drove photon patients' diversity drop. Survival link was tested only in deceased patients; proton benefit remains a possibility.

The germline CDR1 and CDR2 sequences are KGHSH and LQKENI. Trimming took 4 bases from V and 2 from J; bases not matched to a gene: 12. CDR3 length equals 21 residues. Remarks on this clone: Its specificity is unknown.

Assay: immunoSEQ multiplex PCR; the TCRdb copy retains only in-frame clones and omits some. The repertoire holds some 33,000 clones, around 90% seen once, with 5.5% to 7.5% in the top ten. The chain uses TRBV18 and TRBJ2-6; 15 positions agree with TRBD2. The origin of this receptor is a woman aged 50 to 65 with pancreatic cancer. The sequencing used peripheral blood, collected from a patient treated with photon-based radiotherapy. Here the CDR3 reads CASSRLGTSGRRLAGANVLTF. Here the CDR3 DNA reads TGTGCCAGCTCACGATTAGGGACTAGCGGGAGGCGCCTGGCTGGGGCCAACGTCCTGACTTTC.